This record covers a single T cell receptor (beta chain). Its specificity is not known. The data are from a study of OX40 agonist ivuxolimab in advanced cancers. Looking at the study overall: Melanoma, hepatocellular carcinoma, head and neck or renal cell cancer occurred in dose-escalation patients. Males comprised approximately 81% of the group, whose mean age was approximately 60 years (range roughly 20 to 85).

This CDR3 has 14 amino acids. Germline CDR1 and CDR2: MNHNY and SVGAGI (reference sequence). Deletions cut 8 bases from V and 2 bases from J, with 12 bases between. General study results and limits: Among T cells, CD8+ cells averaged more expanded clones than CD4+ cells.

The repertoire was sequenced with immunoSEQ multiplex PCR; TCRdb's copy has only in-frame clones and lacks some. Of 70,000 or so clones listed, 87% were seen once; the top ten hold about 1.3%. Sequencing used CD4+ or CD8+ T cells sorted from blood, obtained in a trial of the OX40 agonist ivuxolimab. The source of this sequence is an adult with an advanced solid tumor such as melanoma, head and neck, liver or kidney cancer. The chain carries TRBV6-6 and TRBJ1-4; TRBD1 might be the D (6 bases). CDR3 region: CASVPGGTNEKLFF. The CDR3 DNA reads as TGTGCCAGCGTCCCGGGGGGCACTAATGAAAAACTGTTTTTT.